This T cell receptor beta chain came from a study of beta chain features in type 1 diabetes. Study-wide context: Healthy donors, compared against patients, showed similar age, gender and cell yields. Sorted cells examined across all samples numbered 95 million to 120 million. Notes on the study in general: In type 1 diabetes patients, VDJ junctions had fewer insertions; deletions at these junctions were more frequent.

Per germline, CDR1 SEHNR and CDR2 FQNEAQ (reference sequence). The CDR3 extends over 16 amino acids. The junction had 3 bases not matched to a gene; V was cut back by 1 base and J by 1 base. Since all of the isolated RNA was reverse transcribed, expressed TCRB transcripts were what got sequenced. Naive, central memory and regulatory T cell samples yielded about 3.57 million reads on average. Clones were sequenced by immunoSEQ multiplex PCR, and TCRdb holds only the in-frame ones, with some missing. Of about 320,000 clones listed, around 13% were seen once; the top ten hold under 8.5%. This clone was counted only a few times. Antigen: not known.

The chain combines TRBV7-9 with TRBJ2-5; 10 nucleotides align to TRBD2. The receptor was derived from a man aged 30-40 years in good health. The sequenced material came from central memory CD4+ T cells from blood. CDR3 in amino acids: CASSLGASGGQETQYF. The CDR3 DNA reads as TGTGCCAGCAGCTTAGGGGCTAGCGGGGGCCAAGAGACCCAGTACTTC.